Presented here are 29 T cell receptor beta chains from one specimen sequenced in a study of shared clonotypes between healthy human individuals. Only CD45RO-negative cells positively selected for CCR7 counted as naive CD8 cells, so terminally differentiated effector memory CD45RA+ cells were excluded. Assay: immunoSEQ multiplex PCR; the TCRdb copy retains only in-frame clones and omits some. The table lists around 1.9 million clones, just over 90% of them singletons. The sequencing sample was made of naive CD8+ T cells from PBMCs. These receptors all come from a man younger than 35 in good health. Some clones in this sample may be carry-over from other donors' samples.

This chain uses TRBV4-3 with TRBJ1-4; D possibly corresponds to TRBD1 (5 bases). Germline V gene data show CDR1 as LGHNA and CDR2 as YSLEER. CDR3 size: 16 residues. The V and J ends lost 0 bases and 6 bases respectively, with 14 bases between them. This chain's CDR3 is CASSQDLAGRYEKLFF. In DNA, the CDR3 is TGCGCCAGCAGCCAAGATCTGGCAGGGAGGTATGAAAAACTGTTTTTT.

The CDR3 spells CASSASQGRDTGELFF. The CDR3 nucleotides read TGTGCCAGCAGCGCCAGCCAGGGGAGGGACACCGGGGAGCTGTTTTTT. The J gene is TRBJ2-2, the V gene TRBV13; weak D call: TRBD2 (7 bases). The CDR3 is made up of 16 amino acids. V lost 5 bases and J 3 bases, leaving 16 bases between the germline ends. From germline, CDR1 is PRHDT and CDR2 FYEKMQ (reference sequence).

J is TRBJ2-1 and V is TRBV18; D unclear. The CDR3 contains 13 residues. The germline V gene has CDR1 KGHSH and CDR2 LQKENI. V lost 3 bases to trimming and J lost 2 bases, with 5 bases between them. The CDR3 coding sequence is TGTGCCAGCTCACCTGCACCCTACAATGAGCAGTTCTTC. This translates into CASSPAPYNEQFF.

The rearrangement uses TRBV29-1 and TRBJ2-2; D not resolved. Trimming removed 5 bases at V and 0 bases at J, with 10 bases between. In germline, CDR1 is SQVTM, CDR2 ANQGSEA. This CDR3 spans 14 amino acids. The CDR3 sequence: CSVLIGSNTGELFF. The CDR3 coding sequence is TGCAGCGTTCTGATAGGCTCGAACACCGGGGAGCTGTTTTTT.

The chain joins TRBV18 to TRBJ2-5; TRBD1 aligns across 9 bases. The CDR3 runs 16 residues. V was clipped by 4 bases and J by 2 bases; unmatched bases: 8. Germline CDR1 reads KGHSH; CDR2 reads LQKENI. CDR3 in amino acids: CASSLSDRGQQETQYF. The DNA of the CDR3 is TGTGCCAGCTCACTATCGGACAGGGGCCAGCAAGAGACCCAGTACTTC.

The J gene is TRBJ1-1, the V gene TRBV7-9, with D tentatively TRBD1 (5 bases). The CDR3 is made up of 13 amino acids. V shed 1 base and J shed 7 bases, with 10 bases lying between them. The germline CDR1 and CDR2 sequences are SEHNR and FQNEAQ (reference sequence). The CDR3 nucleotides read TGTGCCAGCAGCTTAGTTTGGGGCGATGAAGCTTTCTTT. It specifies CASSLVWGDEAFF.

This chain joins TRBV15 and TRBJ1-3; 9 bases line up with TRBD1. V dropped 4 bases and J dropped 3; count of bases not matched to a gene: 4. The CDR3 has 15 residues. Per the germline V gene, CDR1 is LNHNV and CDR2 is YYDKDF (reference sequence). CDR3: CATSIDRGSGNTIYF. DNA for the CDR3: TGTGCCACCAGCATCGACAGGGGGAGTGGAAACACCATATATTTT.

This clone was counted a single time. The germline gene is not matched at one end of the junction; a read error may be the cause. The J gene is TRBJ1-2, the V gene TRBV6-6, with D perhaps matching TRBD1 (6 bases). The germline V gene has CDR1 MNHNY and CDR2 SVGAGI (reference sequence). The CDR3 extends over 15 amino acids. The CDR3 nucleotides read TGTGCCAGTAGTTTTATCACCAGGGGAGGCGATGGCTACACCTTC. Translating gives CASSFITRGGDGYTF.

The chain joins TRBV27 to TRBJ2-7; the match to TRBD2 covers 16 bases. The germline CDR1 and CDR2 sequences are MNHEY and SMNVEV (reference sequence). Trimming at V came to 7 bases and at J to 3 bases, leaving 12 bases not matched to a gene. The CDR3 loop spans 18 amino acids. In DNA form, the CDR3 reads TGTGCCAGCACAAAGACGCCGGGACTAGCGGGAGGGGACTACGAGCAGTACTTC. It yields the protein CASTKTPGLAGGDYEQYF.

CDR3 residues: CASSPRDRGHEQYF. The CDR3 DNA is TGTGCCAGCAGCCCCCGGGACAGGGGGCACGAGCAGTACTTC. This chain joins TRBV4-2 and TRBJ2-7; TRBD1 aligns across 12 bases. The CDR3 is 14 residues long. Germline V gene sequence: CDR1 LGHNA, CDR2 YNFKEQ. V gave up 4 bases and J gave up 5 bases; unmatched junction bases: 3.

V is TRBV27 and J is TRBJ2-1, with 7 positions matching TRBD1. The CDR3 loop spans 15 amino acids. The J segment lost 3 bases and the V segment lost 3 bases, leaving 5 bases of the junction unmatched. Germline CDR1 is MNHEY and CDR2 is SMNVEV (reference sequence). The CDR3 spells CASSLLGTVYNEQFF. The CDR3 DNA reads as TGTGCCAGCAGTTTGTTGGGGACAGTCTACAATGAGCAGTTCTTC.

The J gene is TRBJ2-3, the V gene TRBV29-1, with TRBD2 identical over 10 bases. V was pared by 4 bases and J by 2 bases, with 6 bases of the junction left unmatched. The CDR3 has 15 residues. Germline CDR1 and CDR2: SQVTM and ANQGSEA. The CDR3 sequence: CSVGEAGGHTDTQYF. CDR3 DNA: TGCAGCGTTGGGGAAGCGGGAGGGCACACAGATACGCAGTATTTT.

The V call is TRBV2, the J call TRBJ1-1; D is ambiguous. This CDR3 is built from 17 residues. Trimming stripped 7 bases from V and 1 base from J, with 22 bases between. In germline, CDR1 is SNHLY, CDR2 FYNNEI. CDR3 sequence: CASTFYPQEGRNTEAFF. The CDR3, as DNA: TGTGCCAGCACTTTTTATCCGCAGGAGGGTCGGAACACTGAAGCTTTCTTT.

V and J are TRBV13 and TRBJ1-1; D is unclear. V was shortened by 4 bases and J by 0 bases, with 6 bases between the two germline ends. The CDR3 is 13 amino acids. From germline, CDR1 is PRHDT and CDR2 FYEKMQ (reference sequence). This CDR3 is CASSSSLNTEAFF. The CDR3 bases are TGTGCCAGCAGCTCCTCCTTGAACACTGAAGCTTTCTTT.

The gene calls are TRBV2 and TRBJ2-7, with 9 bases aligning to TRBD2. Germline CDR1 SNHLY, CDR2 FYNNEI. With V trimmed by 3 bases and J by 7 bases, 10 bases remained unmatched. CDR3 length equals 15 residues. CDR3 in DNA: TGTGCCAGCAGTGATCTAGCGGGATATCGTCGGGAGCAGTACTTC. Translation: CASSDLAGYRREQYF. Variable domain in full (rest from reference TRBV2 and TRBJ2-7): EPEVTQTPSHQVTQMGQEVILRCVPISNHLYFYWYRQILGQKVEFLVSFYNNEISEKSEIFDDQFSVERPDGSNFTLKIRSTKLEDSAMYFCASSDLAGYRREQYFGPGTRLTVT.

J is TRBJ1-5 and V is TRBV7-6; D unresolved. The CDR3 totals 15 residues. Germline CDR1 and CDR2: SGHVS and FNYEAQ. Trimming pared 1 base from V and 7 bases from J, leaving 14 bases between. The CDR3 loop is CASSLDLGFAQPQHF. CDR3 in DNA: TGTGCCAGCAGCTTAGATTTGGGGTTTGCGCAGCCCCAGCATTTT.

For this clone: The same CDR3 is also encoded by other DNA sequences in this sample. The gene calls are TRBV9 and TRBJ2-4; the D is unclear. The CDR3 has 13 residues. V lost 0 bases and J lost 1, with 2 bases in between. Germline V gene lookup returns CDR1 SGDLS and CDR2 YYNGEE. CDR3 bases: TGTGCCAGCAGCGTAGGGGCCAAAAACATTCAGTACTTC. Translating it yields CASSVGAKNIQYF. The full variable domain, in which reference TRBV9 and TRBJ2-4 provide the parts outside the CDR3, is DSGVTQTPKHLITATGQRVTLRCSPRSGDLSVYWYQQSLDQGLQFLIQYYNGEERAKGNILERFSAQQFPDLHSELNLSSLELGDSALYFCASSVGAKNIQYFGAGTRLSVL.

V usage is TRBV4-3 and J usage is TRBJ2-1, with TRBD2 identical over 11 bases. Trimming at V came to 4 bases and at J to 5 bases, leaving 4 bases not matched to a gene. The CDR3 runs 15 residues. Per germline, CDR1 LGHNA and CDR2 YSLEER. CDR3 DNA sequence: TGCGCCAGCAGCCGCATACTAGCGGGGGACAATGAGCAGTTCTTC. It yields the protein CASSRILAGDNEQFF.

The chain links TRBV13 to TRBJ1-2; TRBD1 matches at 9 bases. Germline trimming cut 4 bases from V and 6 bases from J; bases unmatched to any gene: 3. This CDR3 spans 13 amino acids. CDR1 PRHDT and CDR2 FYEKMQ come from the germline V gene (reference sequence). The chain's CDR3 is CASSWDRVDGYTF. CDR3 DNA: TGTGCCAGCAGCTGGGACAGGGTCGATGGCTACACCTTC.

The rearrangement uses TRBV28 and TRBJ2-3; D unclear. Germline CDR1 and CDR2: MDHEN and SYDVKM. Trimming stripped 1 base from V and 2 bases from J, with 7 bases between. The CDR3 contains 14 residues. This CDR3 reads CASSLLANTDTQYF. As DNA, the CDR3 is TGTGCCAGCAGTTTATTAGCCAACACAGATACGCAGTATTTT.

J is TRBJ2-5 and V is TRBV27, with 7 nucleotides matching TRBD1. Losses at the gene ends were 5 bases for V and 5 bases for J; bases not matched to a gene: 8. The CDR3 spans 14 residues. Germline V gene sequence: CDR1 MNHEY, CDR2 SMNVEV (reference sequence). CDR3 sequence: CASSTYRGSETQYF. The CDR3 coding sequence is TGTGCCAGCAGTACTTACAGGGGCTCTGAGACCCAGTACTTC.

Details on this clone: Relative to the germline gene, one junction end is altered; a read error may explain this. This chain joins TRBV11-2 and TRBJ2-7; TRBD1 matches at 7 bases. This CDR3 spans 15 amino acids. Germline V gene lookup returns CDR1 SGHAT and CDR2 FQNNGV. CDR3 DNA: TGTGCCAGCAGCTTAAGGACAGGATCTTCCTATGAGCAGTACTTC. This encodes CASSLRTGSSYEQYF.

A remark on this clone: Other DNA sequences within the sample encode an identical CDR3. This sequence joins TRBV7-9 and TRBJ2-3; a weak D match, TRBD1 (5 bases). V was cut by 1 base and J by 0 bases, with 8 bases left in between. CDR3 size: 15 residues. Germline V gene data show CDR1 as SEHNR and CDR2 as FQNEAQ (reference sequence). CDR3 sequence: CASSLGQGSTDTQYF. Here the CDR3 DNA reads TGTGCCAGCAGCTTAGGTCAGGGTAGCACAGATACGCAGTATTTT.

CDR3 sequence: CASSLVLGDTDTQYF. CDR3 bases: TGTGCCAGCAGCTTAGTACTGGGGGACACAGATACGCAGTATTTT. J is TRBJ2-3 and V is TRBV7-7; D is perhaps TRBD1 or TRBD2 (5 bases each). This CDR3 is built from 15 residues. Per germline, CDR1 SSHAT and CDR2 FNYEAQ (reference sequence). V shed 1 base and J shed 2 bases, with 10 bases lying between them.

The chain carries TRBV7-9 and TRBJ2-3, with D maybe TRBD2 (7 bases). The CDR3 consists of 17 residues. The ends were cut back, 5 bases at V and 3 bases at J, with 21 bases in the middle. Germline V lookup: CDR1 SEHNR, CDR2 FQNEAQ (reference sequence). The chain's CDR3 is CASSPPGGRGKTDTQYF. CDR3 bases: TGTGCCAGCAGCCCGCCCGGGGGGCGGGGGAAGACAGATACGCAGTATTTT.

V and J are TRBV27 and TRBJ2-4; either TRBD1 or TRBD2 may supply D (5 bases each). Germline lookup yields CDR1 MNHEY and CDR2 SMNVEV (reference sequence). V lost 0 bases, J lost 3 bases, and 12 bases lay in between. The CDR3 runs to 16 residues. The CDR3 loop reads CASSLSPGTLKNIQYF. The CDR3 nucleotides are TGTGCCAGCAGTTTATCACCAGGGACGCTCAAAAACATTCAGTACTTC.

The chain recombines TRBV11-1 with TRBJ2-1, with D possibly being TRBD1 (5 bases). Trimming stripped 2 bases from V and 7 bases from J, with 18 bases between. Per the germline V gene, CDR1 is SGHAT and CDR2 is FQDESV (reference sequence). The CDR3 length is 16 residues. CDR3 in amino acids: CASSLLRGTDPNEQFF. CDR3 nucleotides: TGTGCCAGCAGCTTACTTAGGGGTACGGATCCTAATGAGCAGTTCTTC.

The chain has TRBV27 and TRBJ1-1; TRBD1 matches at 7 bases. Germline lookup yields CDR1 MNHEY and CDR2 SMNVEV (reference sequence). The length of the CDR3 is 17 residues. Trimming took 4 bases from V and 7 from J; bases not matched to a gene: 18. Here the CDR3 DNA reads TGTGCCAGCAGTTCGATCGAGGTACAGGGGACTATGGTTGAAGCTTTCTTT. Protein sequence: CASSSIEVQGTMVEAFF.

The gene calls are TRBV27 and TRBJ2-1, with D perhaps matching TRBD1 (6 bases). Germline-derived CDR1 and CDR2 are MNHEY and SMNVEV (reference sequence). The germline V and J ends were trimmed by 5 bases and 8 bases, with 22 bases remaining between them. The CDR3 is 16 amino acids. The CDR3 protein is CASSPRTVLGHDEQFF. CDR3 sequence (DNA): TGTGCCAGCAGTCCGAGGACAGTCCTGGGACATGATGAGCAGTTCTTC.